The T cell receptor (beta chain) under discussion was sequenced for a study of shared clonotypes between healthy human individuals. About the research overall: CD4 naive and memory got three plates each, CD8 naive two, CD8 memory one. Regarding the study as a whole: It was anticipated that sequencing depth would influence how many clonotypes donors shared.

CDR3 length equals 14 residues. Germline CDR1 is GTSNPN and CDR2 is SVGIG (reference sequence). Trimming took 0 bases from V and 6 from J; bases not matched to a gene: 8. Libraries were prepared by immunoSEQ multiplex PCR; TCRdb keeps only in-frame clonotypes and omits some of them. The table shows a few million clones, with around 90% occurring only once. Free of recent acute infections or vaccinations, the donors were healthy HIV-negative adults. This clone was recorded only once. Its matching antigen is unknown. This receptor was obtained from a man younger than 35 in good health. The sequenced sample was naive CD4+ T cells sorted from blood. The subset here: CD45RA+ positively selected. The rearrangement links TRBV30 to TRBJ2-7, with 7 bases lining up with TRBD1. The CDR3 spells CAWSVGGTPSEQYF. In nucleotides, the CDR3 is TGTGCCTGGAGTGTAGGGGGCACTCCAAGCGAGCAGTACTTC.